This passage covers 9 T cell receptor beta chains from one sample sequenced in a study of OX40 agonist ivuxolimab in advanced cancers. The protocol was immunoSEQ multiplex PCR, while the TCRdb copy is restricted to in-frame clones and leaves out a portion. Of about 53,000 clones in the sample, 88% were seen once. The specimen comprised CD4+ or CD8+ T cells sorted from blood, sampled in a trial of the OX40 agonist ivuxolimab. These receptors originate from an adult with an advanced solid tumor such as melanoma, head and neck, liver or kidney cancer.

The chain carries TRBV6-5 and TRBJ1-6, with 7 bases fitting TRBD1. The CDR3 contains 15 residues. The V and J ends lost 5 bases and 7 bases, in that order; junction bases with no gene match: 8. Germline CDR1 reads MNHEY; CDR2 reads SVGAGI. The CDR3 here is CASSLTGTVNSPLHF. As DNA, the CDR3 is TGTGCCAGCAGTCTGACCGGGACAGTAAATTCACCCCTCCACTTT.

The chain joins TRBV15 to TRBJ2-2; TRBD1 matches at 10 bases. This CDR3 has 14 amino acids. Losses at the gene ends were 8 bases for V and 4 bases for J; bases not matched to a gene: 4. The germline V gene encodes CDR1 LNHNV and CDR2 YYDKDF (reference sequence). CDR3 DNA sequence: TGTGCCACCGCGGGACAGGGGTTCACCGGGGAGCTGTTTTTT. Translated, it gives CATAGQGFTGELFF.

The rearrangement links TRBV30 to TRBJ1-1; D not certain. Trimming shortened V by 2 bases and J by 2 bases, and 12 bases separated the two germline ends. From germline, CDR1 is GTSNPN and CDR2 SVGIG (reference sequence). This CDR3 spans 14 amino acids. CDR3 coding DNA: TGTGCCTGGAGTTCCCGGACGGGAAACACTGAAGCTTTCTTT. Its protein is CAWSSRTGNTEAFF.

The rearrangement uses TRBV5-8 and TRBJ1-5; the D gene is possibly TRBD1 (5 bases). With 0 bases removed from V and 3 bases from J, the gap between germline ends came to 16 bases. Germline values: CDR1 SGHTS, CDR2 YDEGEE. CDR3 size: 17 residues. CDR3 sequence (DNA): TGTGCCAGCAGCTTGGCTCTCGGGGCATCTGACAATCAGCCCCAGCATTTT. It encodes CASSLALGASDNQPQHF. The full variable domain, its missing parts supplied by reference TRBV5-8 and TRBJ1-5, is EAGVTQSPTHLIKTRGQQATLRCSPISGHTSVYWYQQALGLGLQFLLWYDEGEERNRGNFPPRFSGRQFPNYSSELNVNALELEDSALYLCASSLALGASDNQPQHFGDGTRLSIL.

This clone was picked up one time. V and J are TRBV19 and TRBJ2-7; TRBD2 matches 8 bases. J was trimmed by 7 bases and V by 3 bases; bases with no gene match: 2. CDR3 length: 12 amino acids. Germline lookup yields CDR1 LNHDA and CDR2 SQIVND (reference sequence). CDR3 region: CASSIRGREQYF. The DNA for the CDR3 is TGTGCCAGTAGTATCCGCGGGAGGGAGCAGTACTTC.

CDR3: CASGGVGEKLFF. In DNA form, the CDR3 reads TGTGCTAGTGGAGGGGTGGGTGAAAAACTGTTTTTT. The chain recombines TRBV6-1 with TRBJ1-4; perhaps TRBD1 as D (5 bases). The germline CDR1 and CDR2 sequences are MNHNS and SASEGT. The CDR3 sequence is 12 residues long.

The rearrangement links TRBV30 to TRBJ2-3; 11 nucleotides align to TRBD2. The germline CDR1 and CDR2 sequences are GTSNPN and SVGIG (reference sequence). V shed 5 bases and J 1 base; nucleotides not matched to a gene: 8. There are 16 residues in the CDR3. The CDR3 here is CAWRAGTSGGTDTQYF. In DNA form, the CDR3 reads TGTGCCTGGCGCGCCGGGACTAGCGGAGGCACAGATACGCAGTATTTT.

The chain has TRBV30 and TRBJ1-2; 9 bases align to TRBD1. J gave up 7 bases and V 1 base, and 7 bases lay outside the gene matches. This CDR3 has 14 amino acids. Germline V gene sequence: CDR1 GTSNPN, CDR2 SVGIG (reference sequence). This chain's CDR3 is CAWSAARTGVGYTF. CDR3 coding DNA: TGTGCCTGGAGTGCCGCCCGGACAGGGGTTGGCTACACCTTC.

The genes are TRBV9 and TRBJ2-3, with a weak D call TRBD1 (5 bases). Germline V CDR1 and CDR2: SGDLS, YYNGEE. V gave up 3 bases and J gave up 2 bases, with 7 bases separating them. This CDR3 contains 13 residues. The CDR3 bases are TGTGCCAGCAGCGCAGGACACACAGATACGCAGTATTTT. As protein: CASSAGHTDTQYF.